These 12 T cell receptor beta chains were sequenced from one sample in a study of beta chain features in type 1 diabetes. The whole isolated RNA underwent reverse transcription, so sequencing captured expressed TCRB transcripts. The repertoire was sequenced with immunoSEQ multiplex PCR; TCRdb's copy has only in-frame clones and lacks some. The repertoire holds 150,000 to 170,000 clones, with around 8% as singletons. The specimen sequenced was central memory CD4+ T cells from blood. The receptors come from a man between 18 and 35 years old in good health.

This clone showed up many times. The J gene is TRBJ1-2, the V gene TRBV7-9; 8 bases agree with TRBD1. The J segment lost 3 bases and the V segment lost 5 bases, leaving 8 bases of the junction unmatched. CDR3 length equals 15 residues. Germline assignment: CDR1 SEHNR and CDR2 FQNEAQ (reference sequence). The CDR3 coding sequence is TGTGCCAGCAGCCCAGGACAGGGAATTCACTATGGCTACACCTTC. This sequence encodes CASSPGQGIHYGYTF.

The table lists this clone with many counts. This chain links TRBV9 with TRBJ2-5, with a possible D match to TRBD1 (5 bases). In germline, CDR1 is SGDLS, CDR2 YYNGEE. The CDR3 covers 15 residues. Trimming left V 5 bases short and J 1 base short, with 15 bases between. This chain's CDR3 is CASSQQAGSQETQYF. The DNA for the CDR3 is TGTGCCAGCAGTCAACAGGCAGGCTCCCAAGAGACCCAGTACTTC.

V and J are TRBV30 and TRBJ2-7; D uncertain. The germline gives CDR1 GTSNPN, CDR2 SVGIG (reference sequence). Trimming left V 3 bases short and J 0 bases short, with 9 bases between. This CDR3 has 13 residues. CDR3 sequence (DNA): TGTGCCTGGAGGGGCCACGGCTCCTACGAGCAGTACTTC. It yields the protein CAWRGHGSYEQYF.

This sequence joins TRBV9 and TRBJ2-6; D perhaps matches TRBD1 (5 bases). The V and J ends lost 5 bases and 4 bases respectively, with 16 bases between them. Germline V CDR1 and CDR2: SGDLS, YYNGEE. This CDR3 spans 16 amino acids. This CDR3 reads CASSQDPGSGANVLTF. The CDR3, as DNA: TGTGCCAGCAGTCAAGACCCAGGGTCCGGGGCCAACGTCCTGACTTTC.

The chain recombines TRBV6-5 with TRBJ1-2; D unresolved. The CDR3 length is 13 residues. Trimming shortened V by 5 bases and J by 3 bases, and 10 bases separated the two germline ends. CDR1 is MNHEY, CDR2 SVGAGI, per germline. The CDR3 nucleotides read TGTGCCAGCAGTCCTGACAACTACTATGGCTACACCTTC. This codes for CASSPDNYYGYTF.

The chain carries TRBV7-2 and TRBJ1-2, with D tentatively TRBD1 (5 bases). The CDR3 extends over 14 amino acids. Germline V gene lookup returns CDR1 SGHTA and CDR2 FQGNSA. Trimming removed 2 bases at V and 6 bases at J, with 13 bases between. CDR3 DNA sequence: TGTGCCAGCAGCTTAAGTAGGCAGGGCGATGGCTACACCTTC. Protein: CASSLSRQGDGYTF.

A single count supports this clone. The gene calls are TRBV29-1 and TRBJ2-5; a possible D gene is TRBD1 (5 bases). CDR1 and CDR2 from the germline V gene are SQVTM and ANQGSEA. V was shortened by 4 bases and J by 1 base, with 16 bases between the two germline ends. The CDR3 contains 15 residues. In DNA form, the CDR3 reads TGCAGCGTTGGTGGTGGGGCCGGCGTCCAAGAGACCCAGTACTTC. It specifies CSVGGGAGVQETQYF.

This clone has a handful of counts. This chain uses TRBV23-1 with TRBJ1-5; 7 positions agree with TRBD1. TRBV23-1 is an open reading frame, and its role is uncertain. CDR3 size: 16 residues. With V trimmed by 4 bases and J by 4 bases, 10 bases remained unmatched. CDR3 DNA: TGCGCCAGCAGTCCCCCCCCGGACAGGACTAATCAGCCCCAGCATTTT. This encodes CASSPPPDRTNQPQHF.

There are many counts of this clone. The chain recombines TRBV7-2 with TRBJ2-3; D remains ambiguous. Germline V gives CDR1 SGHTA, CDR2 FQGNSA. The CDR3 spans 13 residues. Between the trimmed V and J ends, which lost 4 bases and 5 bases, there was a span of 10 bases. The CDR3, as DNA: TGTGCCAGCAGCTCTTATCGGGTAGATACGCAGTATTTT. Amino acid sequence: CASSSYRVDTQYF.

The chain employs TRBV10-3 and TRBJ1-3; no reliable D call. Deletions cut 3 bases from V and 2 bases from J, with 11 bases between. Germline V CDR1 and CDR2: ENHRY, SYGVKD. The length of the CDR3 is 15 residues. The CDR3 is CAISDLREAGNTIYF. For the CDR3, the DNA is TGTGCCATCAGTGATCTTCGGGAGGCTGGAAACACCATATATTTT.

Ten or more counts support this clone. This chain connects TRBV5-4 to TRBJ2-2; TRBD2 matches at 8 bases. This CDR3 is built from 14 residues. Germline CDR1 and CDR2: SGHNT and YYREEE (reference sequence). V shed 4 bases and J 7 bases; nucleotides not matched to a gene: 6. The CDR3 is CASSREGLSGELFF. In DNA, the CDR3 is TGTGCCAGCAGCCGGGAGGGCCTTAGCGGGGAGCTGTTTTTT.

CDR3 in DNA: TGTGCCAGCAGCCAAGGGACTAGCGGTCCCTCCGAGCAGTACTTC. It specifies CASSQGTSGPSEQYF. This sequence joins TRBV4-2 and TRBJ2-7, with TRBD2 identical over 10 bases. Germline trimming cut 1 base from V and 6 bases from J; bases unmatched to any gene: 6. The CDR3 totals 15 residues. Germline V lookup: CDR1 LGHNA, CDR2 YNFKEQ.